Listed here is a single T cell receptor beta chain. Trimming at V came to 3 bases and at J to 4 bases, leaving 8 bases not matched to a gene. CDR1 is GTSNPN and CDR2 is SVGIG in the germline V gene (reference sequence). The CDR3 contains 15 residues. The data were taken from a study of blood T cell repertoires in COVID-19. Study details: Spain, Italy and the United States supplied samples that represented acute and convalescent COVID-19. PBMCs, B-cell-depleted T cells, or T cells were the source of the cDNA or gDNA that made up the material.

Original analysis: Reference gene primer amplification yielded estimated nucleated cell counts. Libraries were prepared by immunoSEQ multiplex PCR; TCRdb keeps only in-frame clonotypes and omits some of them. Clonal size and the V and J genes are those of that table, whereas D and trimming came from the DNA. Among over 250,000 clones, 85% to 90% were seen once, and the ten largest hold about 14%. The sample taken for sequencing was peripheral blood. This rearrangement joins TRBV30 to TRBJ2-1; 8 bases agree with TRBD2. The clonotype comes from a human donor in a cohort sampled during active COVID-19. The CDR3 protein is CAWSPGLGGYNEQFF. The CDR3 DNA reads TGTGCCTGGAGCCCGGGACTAGGAGGGTACAATGAGCAGTTCTTC.